One sample yielded the 23 T cell receptor beta chains listed below, sequenced in a study of Ad26.COV2.S vaccination and SARS-CoV-2 variants. The assay was immunoSEQ multiplex PCR, and TCRdb's table has in-frame clones only and misses some. This sample has 300,000 to 350,000 clones, with about 87% found just once. Regarding treatment: roughly 19 received Ad26.COV2.S at low or high dose, single or two shots; a few received placebo; per-sample allocation not given. Repertoires come from day 63 after the first vaccine or placebo injection. The sample was peripheral blood, taken in a trial of Ad26.COV2.S vaccine versus placebo. Source of these receptors: a person between 18 and 65 years old who received the Ad26.COV2.S COVID-19 vaccine or a placebo.

V gene TRBV5-1 combines with J gene TRBJ2-5, with 8 bases lining up with TRBD1. The trim removed 0 bases at V and 2 bases at J, leaving 3 bases unmatched. CDR1 and CDR2 (germline): SGHRS, YFSETQ. The CDR3 sequence is 15 residues long. CDR3 coding DNA: TGCGCCAGCAGCTTGGCGGGACAGGCACAAGAGACCCAGTACTTC. Amino acids: CASSLAGQAQETQYF.

The chain uses TRBV6-5 and TRBJ1-6; D not resolved. The germline CDR1 and CDR2 sequences are MNHEY and SVGAGI. V was shortened by 5 bases and J by 6 bases, with 14 bases between the two germline ends. The CDR3 runs 15 residues. The CDR3 loop is CASSTLRVLNSPLHF. CDR3 sequence (DNA): TGTGCCAGCAGTACCCTACGGGTCCTTAATTCACCCCTCCACTTT.

The J gene is TRBJ2-3, the V gene TRBV11-2, with D unresolved. CDR3 length: 16 residues. Germline-derived CDR1 and CDR2 are SGHAT and FQNNGV. Trimming stripped 0 bases from V and 3 bases from J, with 13 bases between. The CDR3 region is CASSLDGRTTTDTQYF. The CDR3 nucleotides are TGTGCCAGCAGCTTAGATGGCAGAACAACGACAGATACGCAGTATTTT.

This clone was detected only once. Here the CDR3 DNA reads TGTGCTAGTGGTTTGGCCACTCGGACAGACAGCCGCTTTTACGAGCAGTACTTC. It translates to CASGLATRTDSRFYEQYF. This chain uses TRBV12-5 with TRBJ2-7; perhaps TRBD1 as D (6 bases). Trimming cost V 1 base and J 4 bases, with 23 bases left between them. The CDR3 runs 18 residues. CDR1 is LGHNT, CDR2 FRNRAP, per germline.

This chain uses TRBV5-4 with TRBJ1-2; D is perhaps TRBD1 (6 bases). The CDR3 consists of 14 residues. Trimming left V 4 bases short and J 3 bases short, with 13 bases between. Per germline, CDR1 SGHNT and CDR2 YYREEE (reference sequence). The DNA of the CDR3 is TGTGCCAGCAGCAGAACGACAGGAGACTATGGCTACACCTTC. It codes for CASSRTTGDYGYTF.

The genes are TRBV5-1 and TRBJ2-3; D tentatively fits TRBD1 or TRBD2 (6 bases each). V was pared by 2 bases and J by 3 bases, with 16 bases between. The V gene's germline CDR1 is SGHRS and CDR2 YFSETQ. CDR3 length equals 16 residues. This CDR3 reads CASSFAQGGLTDTQYF. In DNA, the CDR3 is TGCGCCAGCAGCTTTGCACAGGGAGGTTTGACAGATACGCAGTATTTT.

The V gene is TRBV18, the J gene TRBJ2-7; the D call may be TRBD1 or TRBD2 (5 bases each). Germline loops: CDR1 KGHSH, CDR2 LQKENI. The V gene lost 3 bases and the J gene lost 6 bases, with 18 bases spanning the gap. The CDR3 is 15 amino acids. CDR3 in DNA: TGTGCCAGCTCACCGGGGACCGCCCGAGGCTCCGAGCAGTACTTC. Protein product: CASSPGTARGSEQYF.

This sequence joins TRBV14 and TRBJ2-7; D is uncertain. V shed 1 base and J shed 5 bases, with 6 bases lying between them. Germline V gene lookup returns CDR1 SGHDN and CDR2 FVKESK. CDR3 length: 12 residues. CDR3 DNA sequence: TGTGCCAGCAGCCAAGCCCCGAACGAGCAGTACTTC. Residues: CASSQAPNEQYF.

The rearrangement links TRBV7-2 to TRBJ1-4, with 10 positions matching TRBD1. V was clipped by 5 bases and J by 8 bases; unmatched bases: 11. The CDR3 length is 16 residues. Germline loops: CDR1 SGHTA, CDR2 FQGNSA. The CDR3 is CASSRGTGEFGEKLFF. DNA of the CDR3: TGTGCCAGCAGCAGGGGGACAGGGGAGTTTGGAGAAAAACTGTTTTTT.

This clone was detected only a few times. V is TRBV7-2 and J is TRBJ2-5; tentative D call: TRBD2 (6 bases). This CDR3 region has 14 residues. The V end lost 4 bases, the J end lost 5 bases, and 14 bases lay between the germline ends. Germline lookup yields CDR1 SGHTA and CDR2 FQGNSA. This CDR3 reads CASSSRAGRETQYF. In DNA, the CDR3 is TGTGCCAGCAGCTCTCGGGCAGGGAGGGAGACCCAGTACTTC.

V usage is TRBV6-1 and J usage is TRBJ1-4; D unclear. Germline CDR1 reads MNHNS; CDR2 reads SASEGT. Trimming removed 2 bases from V and 4 bases from J, with 20 bases in between. There are 18 residues in the CDR3. The CDR3 spells CASSESGILQAFNEKLFF. The CDR3 nucleotides read TGTGCCAGCAGTGAATCGGGGATTCTCCAGGCGTTTAATGAAAAACTGTTTTTT.

The rearrangement joins TRBV21-1 to TRBJ1-1. TRBV21-1 is a known pseudogene. This CDR3 is built from 14 residues. This CDR3 reads CASIEGDGGTEAFF. CDR3 nucleotides: TGTGCCAGCATCGAAGGGGACGGCGGCACTGAAGCTTTCTTT.

This chain joins TRBV5-8 and TRBJ1-1; tentatively, D is TRBD1 (5 bases). The V gene lost 2 bases and the J gene lost 1 base, with 9 bases spanning the gap. Per germline, CDR1 SGHTS and CDR2 YDEGEE. The CDR3 runs 14 residues. CDR3 in amino acids: CASSFGTWNTEAFF. CDR3 DNA sequence: TGTGCCAGCAGCTTTGGGACGTGGAACACTGAAGCTTTCTTT.

To note about this clone: Other DNA sequences from this sample encode an identical CDR3 as well. The rearrangement uses TRBV9 and TRBJ2-5; D gene ambiguous. V shed 0 bases and J shed 5 bases, with 5 bases lying between them. This CDR3 region has 12 residues. Per germline, CDR1 SGDLS and CDR2 YYNGEE. This chain's CDR3 is CASSVESETQYF. The CDR3 coding sequence is TGTGCCAGCAGCGTAGAATCGGAGACCCAGTACTTC.

This chain links TRBV7-2 with TRBJ1-3; the D gene is possibly TRBD1 (5 bases). Germline CDR1 reads SGHTA; CDR2 reads FQGNSA. The CDR3 sequence is 15 residues long. V lost 1 base and J lost 0, with 7 bases in between. The CDR3 here is CASSLGGSSGNTIYF. For the CDR3, the DNA is TGTGCCAGCAGCTTAGGGGGGAGCTCTGGAAACACCATATATTTT.

CDR3 sequence (DNA): TGTGCCAGCAGTTACGAAGATTATAAAGTTTCTCGTGGAAACACCATATATTTT. Its translation is CASSYEDYKVSRGNTIYF. J is TRBJ1-3 and V is TRBV6-2 or TRBV6-3; D gene unclear. There are 18 residues in the CDR3. CDR1 is MNHEY and CDR2 is SVGEGT in the germline V gene. Trimming pared 2 bases from V and 3 bases from J, leaving 20 bases between.

This clone has just one count. The CDR3 sequence is CASSQEAGVPGILFF. The CDR3 DNA is TGCGCCAGCAGCCAAGAGGCAGGGGTCCCGGGCATACTGTTTTTT. This chain uses TRBV4-1 with TRBJ1-4; D perhaps matches TRBD1 (6 bases). The CDR3 contains 15 residues. Per the germline V gene, CDR1 is MGHRA and CDR2 is YSYEKL. The V end lost 0 bases, the J end lost 13 bases, and 18 bases lay between the germline ends.

The genes are TRBV13 and TRBJ2-5, with TRBD1 matching over 10 bases. Germline V gene data show CDR1 as PRHDT and CDR2 as FYEKMQ (reference sequence). Losses at the gene ends were 5 bases for V and 2 bases for J; bases not matched to a gene: 2. This CDR3 is built from 14 residues. The CDR3 DNA follows: TGTGCCAGCAGCCGACAGGGGGCGCAAGAGACCCAGTACTTC. Its translation is CASSRQGAQETQYF.

The table lists this clone with a count of one. The chain combines TRBV11-2 with TRBJ1-1, with 7 bases identical to TRBD1. Germline V lookup: CDR1 SGHAT, CDR2 FQNNGV. The CDR3 covers 15 residues. Trimming at V came to 4 bases and at J to 2 bases, leaving 7 bases not matched to a gene. The CDR3 DNA sequence: TGTGCCAGCAGCTCCCTAAGACAGGGAAACACTGAAGCTTTCTTT. Residues: CASSSLRQGNTEAFF.

The V call is TRBV30, the J call TRBJ2-7; D is ambiguous. Germline-derived CDR1 and CDR2 are GTSNPN and SVGIG (reference sequence). V lost 3 bases and J lost 6, with 12 bases in between. The CDR3 has 12 residues. CDR3 region: CAWSTQGSEQYF. The CDR3 bases are TGTGCCTGGAGCACCCAAGGGTCCGAGCAGTACTTC.

V usage is TRBV5-4 and J usage is TRBJ1-1; the D is unclear. The germline V gene has CDR1 SGHNT and CDR2 YYREEE (reference sequence). This CDR3 comprises 14 residues. Trimming removed 0 bases from V and 6 bases from J, with 12 bases in between. Written as DNA, the CDR3 is TGTGCCAGCAGCTTGGCCTGGGGTAACGCTGAAGCTTTCTTT. Protein: CASSLAWGNAEAFF.

CDR3 protein: CASRDTDTQYF. The CDR3 coding sequence is TGTGCCAGCAGGGACACAGATACGCAGTATTTT. The V call is TRBV7-2, the J call TRBJ2-3; D not certain. Germline-derived CDR1 and CDR2 are SGHTA and FQGNSA. CDR3 size: 11 residues. With 6 bases removed from V and 2 bases from J, the gap between germline ends came to 3 bases. The full variable domain, with the rest looked up from reference TRBV7-2 and TRBJ2-3, is GAGVSQSPSNKVTEKGKDVELRCDPISGHTALYWYRQSLGQGLEFLIYFQGNSAPDKSGLPSDRFSAERTGGSVSTLTIQRTQQEDSAVYLCASRDTDTQYFGPGTRLTVL.

The V and J genes are TRBV4-2 and TRBJ2-7; D is undetermined. Trimming removed 0 bases from V and 1 base from J, with 10 bases in between. The CDR3 is 15 amino acids. In germline, CDR1 is LGHNA, CDR2 YNFKEQ. The CDR3 spells CASSQDVHGSYEQYF. The CDR3 DNA sequence: TGTGCCAGCAGCCAAGATGTTCACGGGTCCTACGAGCAGTACTTC.